The clone carrying this T cell receptor beta chain has just a few counts. What it binds is not known. This sample is part of a study of identical twins. Study-wide findings and caveats: The study found weaker excess twin sharing in beta out-of-frame sequences. Twin sharing of out-of-frame TCR alpha was underestimated by models in monozygotic pairs.

TCRdb called the 5' RACE reads again in MiXCR, with one record for every CDR3 protein. The sample yields fewer than 650,000 distinct CDR3 sequences, roughly 7.1% seen once. Per the germline V gene, CDR1 is KGHDR and CDR2 is SFDVKD. This CDR3 spans 14 amino acids. Trimming pared 1 base from V and 3 bases from J, leaving 6 bases between. This sample was also put to use in a study of yellow fever vaccine responses in identical twins. That report adds: It has been reported that, in twins, the vaccine T cell response seemed partly convergent and partly personalized.

This sequence was found in a woman aged 18-35 years in good health. Sequencing input: PBMCs. J is TRBJ2-1 and V is TRBV24-1; D is unresolved. The CDR3 spells CATSDFPGYNEQFF. In nucleotides, the CDR3 is TGTGCCACCAGTGATTTCCCTGGCTACAATGAGCAGTTCTTC.